These 15 T cell receptor beta chains originate from one sample sequenced in a study of T cell changes during pregnancy in multiple sclerosis. Assay used: immunoSEQ multiplex PCR; TCRdb lists only in-frame clones, some missing. The table shows 70,000 to 95,000 clones, with roughly 93% occurring only once. Material: peripheral blood, obtained in the first trimester of pregnancy. These receptor sequences come from a female donor with multiple sclerosis, enrolled in a pregnancy study.

The gene calls are TRBV7-6 and TRBJ1-4; 9 bases align to TRBD1. J gave up 8 bases and V 5 bases, and 9 bases lay outside the gene matches. CDR1 is SGHVS and CDR2 is FNYEAQ in the germline V gene. This CDR3 comprises 15 residues. This chain's CDR3 is CASSLLTGGEEKLFF. The CDR3 region has the DNA TGTGCCAGCAGCCTCCTGACAGGGGGGGAGGAAAAACTGTTTTTT. The variable domain in full, completed from reference TRBV7-6 and TRBJ1-4, reads GAGVSQSPRYKVTKRGQDVALRCDPISGHVSLYWYRQALGQGPEFLTYFNYEAQQDKSGLPNDRFSAERPEGSISTLTIQRTEQRDSAMYRCASSLLTGGEEKLFFGSGTQLSVL.

V usage is TRBV2 and J usage is TRBJ1-5, with 9 nucleotides matching TRBD1. Germline assignment: CDR1 SNHLY and CDR2 FYNNEI. The CDR3 is 15 residues long. V gave up 6 bases and J gave up 6 bases; unmatched junction bases: 9. CDR3: CASSRDREISQPQHF. CDR3 in DNA: TGTGCCAGCAGCCGGGACAGGGAGATTTCTCAGCCCCAGCATTTT.

This clone appeared a single time. J is TRBJ1-4 and V is TRBV5-6, with D possibly being TRBD1 (6 bases). CDR3 length equals 14 residues. Germline values: CDR1 SGHDT, CDR2 YYEEEE. The ends were cut back, 4 bases at V and 6 bases at J, with 13 bases in the middle. As DNA, the CDR3 is TGTGCCAGCAGCCCCCCGGGACAACATGAAAAACTGTTTTTT. It yields the protein CASSPPGQHEKLFF.

The J gene is TRBJ1-5, the V gene TRBV19; 7 bases are shared with TRBD1. Germline trimming cut 1 base from V and 6 bases from J; bases unmatched to any gene: 6. Germline loops: CDR1 LNHDA, CDR2 SQIVND (reference sequence). The CDR3 sequence is 15 residues long. The CDR3 sequence is CASSIVPGQFQPQHF. The DNA for the CDR3 is TGTGCCAGTAGTATAGTCCCGGGACAGTTTCAGCCCCAGCATTTT.

The J gene is TRBJ1-6, the V gene TRBV5-1; TRBD1 might be the D (6 bases). The V end was cut by 2 bases, the J end by 7 bases, with 19 bases between. CDR1 and CDR2 from the germline V gene are SGHRS and YFSETQ. This CDR3 spans 17 amino acids. CDR3 nucleotide sequence: TGCGCCAGCAGCTTTACCCAGACAGGATTGGGGAATTCACCCCTCCACTTT. It translates to CASSFTQTGLGNSPLHF. Combining the CDR3 with reference TRBV5-1 and TRBJ1-6 gives the whole variable domain KAGVTQTPRYLIKTRGQQVTLSCSPISGHRSVSWYQQTPGQGLQFLFEYFSETQRNKGNFPGRFSGRQFSNSRSEMNVSTLELGDSALYLCASSFTQTGLGNSPLHFGNGTRLTVT.

The chain links TRBV11-2 to TRBJ1-1; perhaps TRBD1 as D (5 bases). This CDR3 region has 15 residues. The V gene's germline CDR1 is SGHAT and CDR2 FQNNGV. The V gene lost 0 bases and the J gene lost 6 bases, with 14 bases spanning the gap. The CDR3 nucleotides read TGTGCCAGCAGCTTAGAACCAGGGATGGTGGCTGAAGCTTTCTTT. Amino acid sequence: CASSLEPGMVAEAFF.

V gene TRBV6-5 combines with J gene TRBJ2-2; TRBD2 matches at 8 bases. In germline, CDR1 is MNHEY, CDR2 SVGAGI. The CDR3 totals 16 residues. After removal of 0 bases from V and 7 bases from J, the junction contained 7 bases not matched to a gene. Here the CDR3 reads CASSYSTGGAGGELFF. The DNA of the CDR3 is TGTGCCAGCAGTTACTCGACCGGGGGGGCCGGCGGGGAGCTGTTTTTT.

This rearrangement joins TRBV21-1 to TRBJ2-4; the table's D call, TRBD1, has no DNA check behind it. TRBV21-1 is given as a pseudogene. The CDR3 sequence is 16 residues long. The CDR3 reads CASSKPGQGGGNIQYF. CDR3 bases: TGTGCCAGCAGCAAACCGGGACAGGGAGGGGGAAACATTCAGTACTTC.

The chain combines TRBV6-4 with TRBJ1-6, with 10 bases lining up with TRBD1. Germline CDR1 reads MRHNA; CDR2 reads SNTAGT. V lost 4 bases to trimming and J lost 9 bases; unmatched junction nucleotides: 6. The CDR3 is 15 amino acids. CDR3 bases: TGTGCCAGCAGTGCCTCCGGGGACAGGGGTTCACCCCTCCACTTT. It translates to CASSASGDRGSPLHF.

This sequence joins TRBV19 and TRBJ2-1, with 7 bases fitting TRBD1. The CDR3 length is 15 residues. The trim removed 3 bases at V and 6 bases at J, leaving 8 bases unmatched. CDR1 and CDR2 from the germline V gene are LNHDA and SQIVND (reference sequence). This chain's CDR3 is CASSMALTGPNEQFF. The CDR3 region has the DNA TGTGCCAGTAGTATGGCTTTGACAGGGCCCAATGAGCAGTTCTTC.

Only a few counts were recorded for this clone. The genes are TRBV18 and TRBJ1-2; 7 bases line up with TRBD1. The CDR3 runs to 13 residues. CDR1 is KGHSH and CDR2 is LQKENI in the germline V gene. Trimming removed 6 bases from V and 3 bases from J; junction bases left unmatched: 4. CDR3 protein: CASSQGTDYGYTF. CDR3 in DNA: TGTGCCAGCTCCCAAGGGACAGACTATGGCTACACCTTC.

V is TRBV19 and J is TRBJ2-3; possible D gene TRBD2, 7 bases. This CDR3 region has 14 residues. The germline V gene has CDR1 LNHDA and CDR2 SQIVND (reference sequence). V lost 10 bases and J 2 bases, leaving 16 bases between the germline ends. The DNA for the CDR3 is TGTGCCACCCTGGGGGGGGGCCTCACAGATACGCAGTATTTT. It translates to CATLGGGLTDTQYF.

This clone has just one count. The rearrangement joins TRBV6-6 to TRBJ1-2; the D is unclear. The CDR3 sequence is 13 residues long. Germline V lookup: CDR1 MNHNY, CDR2 SVGAGI (reference sequence). The V and J ends lost 5 bases and 5 bases respectively, with 12 bases between them. CDR3 residues: CASSERRMYGYTF. The CDR3 region has the DNA TGTGCCAGCAGTGAGAGGCGTATGTATGGCTACACCTTC.

V and J are TRBV10-3 and TRBJ1-3; no reliable D call. Germline assignment: CDR1 ENHRY and CDR2 SYGVKD. The V end was cut by 4 bases, the J end by 4 bases, with 2 bases between. CDR3 length: 11 residues. The CDR3 coding sequence is TGTGCCATCAGTGCGGGAAACACCATATATTTT. As protein: CAISAGNTIYF.

The chain has TRBV7-9 and TRBJ2-1; 13 bases are shared with TRBD2. The CDR3 sequence is 15 residues long. Germline lookup yields CDR1 SEHNR and CDR2 FQNEAQ (reference sequence). The V segment lost 5 bases and the J segment 5 bases; nucleotides outside the gene matches: 3. The CDR3 protein is CASSETSGGNNEQFF. In DNA form, the CDR3 reads TGTGCCAGCAGCGAGACTAGCGGGGGGAACAATGAGCAGTTCTTC.